This note documents a single T cell receptor beta chain sequence. Its antigen is not identified. These data originate in a study of CD8+CD57+ T cells in acquired aplastic anemia. Across the study: Sorted CD4+ and CD8+ cells gave an average of roughly 3.5 ug of DNA. Study-level findings and limits: Between patients and controls, CD8+ Simpson's diversity did not vary significantly. A set of approximately 30 CD8+ CDR3 sequences was shared between patients and controls, and these sequences appeared highly expressed in patients.

TCR beta VDJ and CDR3 were profiled, and genomic DNA was the template. TCRdb reanalysed the reads using MiXCR and keeps one entry per CDR3 protein. In the table there are 150,000 to 200,000 distinct CDR3 sequences, 64% of which are singletons. CDR1 is SNHLY and CDR2 is FYNNEI in the germline V gene. The V end lost 4 bases, the J end lost 3 bases, and 7 bases lay between the germline ends. This CDR3 comprises 12 residues. The source of this sequence is a human donor with severe aplastic anemia or a healthy control (not recorded which). The source material was sorted CD4+, CD8+, or CD8+CD57+ T cells (not recorded which) from PBMCs. The chain employs TRBV2 and TRBJ2-7, with no clear D. The CDR3 coding sequence is TGTGCCAGCAGTGGGGCCAACTACGAGCAGTACTTC. This encodes CASSGANYEQYF.